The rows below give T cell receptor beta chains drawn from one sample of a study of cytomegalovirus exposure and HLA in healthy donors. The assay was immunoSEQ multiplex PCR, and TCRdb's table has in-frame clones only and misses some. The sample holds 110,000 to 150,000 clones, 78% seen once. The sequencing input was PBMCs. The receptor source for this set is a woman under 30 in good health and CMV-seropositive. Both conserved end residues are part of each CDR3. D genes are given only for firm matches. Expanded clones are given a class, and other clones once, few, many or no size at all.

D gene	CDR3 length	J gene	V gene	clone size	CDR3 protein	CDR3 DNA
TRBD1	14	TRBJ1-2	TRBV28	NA	CASSSLGQVYGYTF	TGTGCCAGCAGTTCCTTAGGACAGGTCTATGGCTACACCTTC
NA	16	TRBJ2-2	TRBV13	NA	CASSLPGTVNTGELFF	TGTGCCAGCAGCTTACCCGGGACTGTTAACACCGGGGAGCTGTTTTTT
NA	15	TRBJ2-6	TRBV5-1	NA	CASSQAAGVVNVLTF	TGCGCCAGCAGCCAAGCAGCAGGGGTTGTCAACGTCCTGACTTTC
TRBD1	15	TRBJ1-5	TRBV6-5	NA	CASSLTGGGNQPQHF	TGTGCCAGCAGCTTGACAGGGGGTGGAAATCAGCCCCAGCATTTT
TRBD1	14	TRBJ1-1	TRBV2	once	CASDRQGGNTEAFF	TGTGCCAGCGACAGACAGGGCGGGAACACTGAAGCTTTCTTT
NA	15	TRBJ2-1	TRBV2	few	CASMLAGVSYNEQFF	TGTGCCAGCATGCTTGCAGGGGTGTCCTACAATGAGCAGTTCTTC
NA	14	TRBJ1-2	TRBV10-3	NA	CAISENWDSGGYTF	TGTGCCATCAGTGAGAATTGGGACTCAGGGGGCTACACCTTC
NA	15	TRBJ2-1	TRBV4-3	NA	CASSQDVGVYNEQFF	TGCGCCAGCAGCCAAGATGTAGGAGTCTACAATGAGCAGTTCTTC
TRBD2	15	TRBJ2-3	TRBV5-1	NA	CASSRDGTSGDTQYF	TGCGCCAGCAGCCGGGACGGGACTAGCGGAGATACGCAGTATTTT
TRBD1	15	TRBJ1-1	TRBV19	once	CASRDRGTGGTEAFF	TGTGCCAGTAGGGATCGGGGGACAGGGGGAACTGAAGCTTTCTTT
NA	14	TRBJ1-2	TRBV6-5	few	CASTSGGTPYGYTF	TGTGCCAGCACCTCCGGCGGGACCCCCTATGGCTACACCTTC
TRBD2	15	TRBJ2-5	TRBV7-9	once	CASSSGLAGRETQYF	TGTGCCAGCAGCTCCGGCCTAGCGGGGAGAGAGACCCAGTACTTC
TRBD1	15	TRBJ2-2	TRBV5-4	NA	CASSLRTGAPGELFF	TGTGCCAGCAGCCTCCGGACAGGGGCGCCCGGGGAGCTGTTTTTT
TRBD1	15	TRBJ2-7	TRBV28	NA	CASSPHSQGLGEQYF	TGTGCCAGCAGTCCCCACTCACAGGGGCTTGGCGAGCAGTACTTC
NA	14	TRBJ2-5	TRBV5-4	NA	CASSLALPGETQYF	TGTGCCAGCAGCTTGGCACTCCCCGGGGAGACCCAGTACTTC
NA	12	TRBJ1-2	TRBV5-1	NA	CASSFDVSGYTF	TGCGCCAGCAGCTTTGATGTAAGCGGCTACACCTTC
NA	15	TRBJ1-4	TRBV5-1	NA	CASSLSLRGSEKLFF	TGCGCCAGCAGCTTATCGCTAAGGGGGAGTGAAAAACTGTTTTTT
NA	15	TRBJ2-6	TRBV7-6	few	CASSGLVSGANVLTF	TGTGCCAGCAGCGGACTCGTCTCTGGGGCCAACGTCCTGACTTTC
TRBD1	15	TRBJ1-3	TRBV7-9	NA	CASSPGTGEGNTIYF	TGTGCCAGCAGCCCTGGGACAGGGGAGGGAAACACCATATATTTT
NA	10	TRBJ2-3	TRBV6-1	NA	CASSWNYQYF	TGTGCCAGCAGTTGGAACTATCAGTATTTT
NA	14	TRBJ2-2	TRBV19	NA	CASRNSQGIGELFF	TGTGCCAGTAGGAACTCTCAGGGAATCGGGGAGCTGTTTTTT
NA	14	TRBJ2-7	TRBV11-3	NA	CASSPGHPDSEQYF	TGTGCCAGCAGCCCGGGACACCCAGATTCCGAGCAGTACTTC
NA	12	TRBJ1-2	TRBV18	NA	CASSPDVDGYTF	TGTGCCAGCTCACCAGATGTAGATGGCTACACCTTC
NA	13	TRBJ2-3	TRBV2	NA	CASLWPPTDTQYF	TGTGCCAGCTTATGGCCTCCCACAGATACGCAGTATTTT
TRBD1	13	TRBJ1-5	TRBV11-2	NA	CASSRTGNQPQHF	TGTGCCAGCAGTCGGACAGGGAATCAGCCCCAGCATTTT
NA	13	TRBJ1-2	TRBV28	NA	CASSFLGDYGYTF	TGTGCCAGCAGCTTCCTCGGAGACTATGGCTACACCTTC
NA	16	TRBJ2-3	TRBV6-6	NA	CASRTATGDSTDTQYF	TGTGCCAGCAGAACGGCGACAGGAGATTCCACAGATACGCAGTATTTT
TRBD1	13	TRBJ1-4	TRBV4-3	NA	CASSRYRGLELFF	TGCGCCAGCAGCCGGTACAGGGGTTTGGAACTGTTTTTT
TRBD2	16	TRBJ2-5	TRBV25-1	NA	CASSERGGLVWETQYF	TGTGCCAGCAGTGAACGGGGGGGCCTAGTTTGGGAGACCCAGTACTTC
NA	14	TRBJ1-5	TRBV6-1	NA	CASSEPAGGQPQHF	TGTGCCAGCAGTGAACCAGCGGGGGGACAGCCCCAGCATTTT
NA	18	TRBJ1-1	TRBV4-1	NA	CASSQDGAHKTRDTEAFF	TGCGCCAGCAGCCAAGACGGAGCGCACAAGACCCGGGATACTGAAGCTTTCTTT
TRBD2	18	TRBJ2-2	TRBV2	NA	CASRHTTPAGANTGELFF	TGTGCCAGCAGACACACCACACCAGCGGGGGCGAACACCGGGGAGCTGTTTTTT
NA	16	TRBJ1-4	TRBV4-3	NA	CASSREGKAGDEKLFF	TGCGCCAGCAGCCGGGAGGGAAAGGCAGGGGACGAAAAACTGTTTTTT
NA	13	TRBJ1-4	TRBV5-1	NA	CASSSGLHEKLFF	TGCGCCAGCAGCTCGGGATTGCATGAAAAACTGTTTTTT
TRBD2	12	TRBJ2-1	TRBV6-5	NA	CASSRGGNEQFF	TGTGCCAGCAGCCGGGGGGGCAATGAGCAGTTCTTC
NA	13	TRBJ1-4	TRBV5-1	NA	CASSLAQNEKLFF	TGCGCCAGCAGCTTGGCCCAGAATGAAAAACTGTTTTTT
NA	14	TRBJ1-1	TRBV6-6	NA	CASSYSMAEPEAFF	TGTGCCAGCAGTTACTCGATGGCGGAGCCTGAAGCTTTCTTT
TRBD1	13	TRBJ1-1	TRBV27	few	CASSSSGQAEAFF	TGTGCCAGCAGTTCCTCGGGACAGGCTGAGGCTTTCTTT
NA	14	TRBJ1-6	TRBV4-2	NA	CASSQSAGYSPLHF	TGTGCCAGCAGCCAGTCTGCAGGTTATTCACCCCTCCACTTT
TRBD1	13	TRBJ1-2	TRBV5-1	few	CASSLEQGAGYTF	TGCGCCAGCAGCTTGGAACAGGGGGCAGGCTACACCTTC
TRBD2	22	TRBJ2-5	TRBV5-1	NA	CASSFVTKATGTSGVKQETQYF	TGCGCCAGCAGCTTTGTTACAAAGGCAACCGGGACTAGCGGGGTGAAGCAAGAGACCCAGTACTTC
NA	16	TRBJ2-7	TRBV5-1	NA	CASREQGDLSSYEQYF	TGCGCCAGCAGGGAACAGGGTGACCTAAGCTCCTACGAGCAGTACTTC
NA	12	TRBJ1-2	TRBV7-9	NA	CSSSFESYGYTF	TGTTCCAGCAGCTTCGAGAGCTATGGCTACACCTTC
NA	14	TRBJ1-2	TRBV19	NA	CASTPLGDRYGYTF	TGTGCCAGTACCCCTTTAGGGGATAGGTATGGCTACACCTTC
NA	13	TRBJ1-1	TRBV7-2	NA	CASSFRDSPEAFF	TGTGCCAGCAGCTTCCGGGACTCCCCTGAAGCTTTCTTT
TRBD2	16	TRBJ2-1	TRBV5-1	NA	CASSPGLAGGYNEQFF	TGCGCCAGCAGCCCGGGACTAGCGGGGGGGTACAATGAGCAGTTCTTC
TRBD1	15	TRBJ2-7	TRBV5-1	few	CASSLEGGTRGEQYF	TGCGCCAGCAGCTTGGAAGGGGGCACTCGAGGCGAGCAGTACTTC
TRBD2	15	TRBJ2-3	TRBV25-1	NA	CASSESDERGSTQYF	TGTGCCAGCAGTGAGAGCGACGAGCGGGGCAGTACGCAGTATTTT
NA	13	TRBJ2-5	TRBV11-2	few	CASSPEDRGTQYF	TGTGCCAGCAGCCCCGAGGACAGAGGGACCCAGTACTTC
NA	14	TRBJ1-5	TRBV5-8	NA	CASSPRGFNQPQHF	TGTGCCAGCAGCCCTAGGGGTTTCAATCAGCCCCAGCATTTT